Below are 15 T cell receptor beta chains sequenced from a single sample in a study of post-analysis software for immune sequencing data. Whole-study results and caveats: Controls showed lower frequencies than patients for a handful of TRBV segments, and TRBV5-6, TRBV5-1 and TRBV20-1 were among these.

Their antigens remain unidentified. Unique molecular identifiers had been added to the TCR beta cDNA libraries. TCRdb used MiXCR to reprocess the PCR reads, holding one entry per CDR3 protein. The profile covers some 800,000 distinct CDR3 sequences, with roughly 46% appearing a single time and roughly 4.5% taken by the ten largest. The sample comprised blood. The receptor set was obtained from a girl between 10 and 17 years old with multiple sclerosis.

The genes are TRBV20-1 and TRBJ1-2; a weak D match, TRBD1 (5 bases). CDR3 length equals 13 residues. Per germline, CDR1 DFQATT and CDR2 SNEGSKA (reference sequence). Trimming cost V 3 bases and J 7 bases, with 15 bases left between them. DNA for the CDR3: TGCAGTGCTAGTCCCCAGGGTGAGGCTGGCTACACCTTC. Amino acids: CSASPQGEAGYTF.

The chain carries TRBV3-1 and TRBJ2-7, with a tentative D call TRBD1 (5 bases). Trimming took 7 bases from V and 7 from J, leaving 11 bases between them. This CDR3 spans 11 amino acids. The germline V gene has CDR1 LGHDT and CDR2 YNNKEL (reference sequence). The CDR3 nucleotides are TGTGCCAGCAACCAGGGTAATGAGCAGTACTTC. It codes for CASNQGNEQYF.

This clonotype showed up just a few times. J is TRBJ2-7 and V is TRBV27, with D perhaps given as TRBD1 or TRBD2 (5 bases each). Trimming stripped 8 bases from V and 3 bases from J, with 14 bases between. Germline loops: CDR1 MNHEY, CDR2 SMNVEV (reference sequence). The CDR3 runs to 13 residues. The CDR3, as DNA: TGTGCCAGCTGGAGGACAACAGACTACGAGCAGTACTTC. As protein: CASWRTTDYEQYF.

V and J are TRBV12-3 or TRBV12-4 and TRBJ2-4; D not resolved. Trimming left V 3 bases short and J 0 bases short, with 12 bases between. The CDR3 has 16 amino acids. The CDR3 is CASSFGPPVAKNIQYF. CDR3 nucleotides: TGTGCCAGCAGTTTTGGGCCGCCTGTAGCCAAAAACATTCAGTACTTC.

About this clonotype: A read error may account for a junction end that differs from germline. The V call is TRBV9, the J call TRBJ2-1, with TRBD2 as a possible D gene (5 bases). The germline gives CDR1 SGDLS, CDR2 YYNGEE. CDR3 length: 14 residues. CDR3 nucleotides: TGTGCCAGCAGCGCCGGAGGTCCTTACAATGGGCAGTTCTTC. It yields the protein CASSAGGPYNGQFF. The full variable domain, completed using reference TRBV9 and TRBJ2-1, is DSGVTQTPKHLITATGQRVTLRCSPRSGDLSVYWYQQSLDQGLQFLIQYYNGEERAKGNILERFSAQQFPDLHSELNLSSLELGDSALYFCASSAGGPYNGQFFGPGTRLTVL.

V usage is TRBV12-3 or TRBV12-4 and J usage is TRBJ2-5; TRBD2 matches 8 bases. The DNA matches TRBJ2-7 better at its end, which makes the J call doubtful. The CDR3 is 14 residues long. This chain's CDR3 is CASTTSGSPYEQYF. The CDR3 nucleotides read TGTGCCAGTACCACTAGCGGTTCCCCCTACGAGCAGTACTTC.

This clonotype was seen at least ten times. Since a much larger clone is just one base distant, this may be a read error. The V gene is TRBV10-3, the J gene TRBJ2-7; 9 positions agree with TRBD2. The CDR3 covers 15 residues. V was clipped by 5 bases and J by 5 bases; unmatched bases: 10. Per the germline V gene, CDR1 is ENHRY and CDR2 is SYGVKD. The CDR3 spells CAISPRGGRADEQYF. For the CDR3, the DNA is TGTGCCATCAGTCCCCGGGGCGGGAGGGCCGACGAGCAGTACTTC.

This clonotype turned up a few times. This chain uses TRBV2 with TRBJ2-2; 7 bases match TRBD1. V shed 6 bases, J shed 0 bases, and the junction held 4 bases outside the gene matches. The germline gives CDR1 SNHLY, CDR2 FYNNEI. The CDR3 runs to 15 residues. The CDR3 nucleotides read TGTGCCAGCAGATTACAGGGGCCGAACACCGGGGAGCTGTTTTTT. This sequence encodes CASRLQGPNTGELFF.

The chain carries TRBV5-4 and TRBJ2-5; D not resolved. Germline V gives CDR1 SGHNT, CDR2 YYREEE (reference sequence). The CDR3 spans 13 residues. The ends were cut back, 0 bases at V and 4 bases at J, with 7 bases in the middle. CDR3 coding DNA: TGTGCCAGCAGCTTGGGGAGCAGAGAGACCCAGTACTTC. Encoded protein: CASSLGSRETQYF. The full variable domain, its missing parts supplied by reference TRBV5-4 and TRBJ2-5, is ETGVTQSPTHLIKTRGQQVTLRCSSQSGHNTVSWYQQALGQGPQFIFQYYREEENGRGNFPPRFSGLQFPNYSSELNVNALELDDSALYLCASSLGSRETQYFGPGTRLLVL.

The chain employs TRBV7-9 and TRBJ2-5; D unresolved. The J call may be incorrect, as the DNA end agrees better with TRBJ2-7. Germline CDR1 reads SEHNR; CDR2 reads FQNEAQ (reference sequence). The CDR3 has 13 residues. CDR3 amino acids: CASSASPGYEQYF. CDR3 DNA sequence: TGTGCCAGCAGCGCATCGCCGGGCTACGAGCAGTACTTC.

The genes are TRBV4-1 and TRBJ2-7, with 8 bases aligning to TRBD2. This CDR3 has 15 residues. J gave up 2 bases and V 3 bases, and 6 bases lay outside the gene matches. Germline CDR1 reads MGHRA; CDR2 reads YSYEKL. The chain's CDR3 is CASSQSSGPTYEQYF. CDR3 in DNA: TGCGCCAGCAGCCAGTCTAGCGGGCCTACCTACGAGCAGTACTTC.

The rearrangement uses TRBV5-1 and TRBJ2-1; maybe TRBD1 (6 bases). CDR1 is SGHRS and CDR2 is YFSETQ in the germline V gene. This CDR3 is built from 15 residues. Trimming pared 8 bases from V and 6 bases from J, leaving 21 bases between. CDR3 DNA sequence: TGCGCCAGTAGCCCGAACAGGGCCGGGCCCAATGAGCAGTTCTTC. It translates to CASSPNRAGPNEQFF.

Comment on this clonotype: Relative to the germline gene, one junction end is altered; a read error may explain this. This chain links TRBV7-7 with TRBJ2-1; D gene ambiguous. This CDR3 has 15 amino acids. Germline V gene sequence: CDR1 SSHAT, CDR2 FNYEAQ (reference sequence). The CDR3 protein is CASSLAPQLGDEQFF. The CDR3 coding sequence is TGTGCTAGCAGCTTAGCCCCCCAGCTCGGAGATGAGCAGTTCTTC.

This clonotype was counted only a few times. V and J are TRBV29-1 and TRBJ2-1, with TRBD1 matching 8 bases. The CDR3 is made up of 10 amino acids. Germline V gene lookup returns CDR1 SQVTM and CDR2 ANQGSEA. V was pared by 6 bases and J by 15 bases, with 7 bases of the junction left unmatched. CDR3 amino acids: CSVQRTGTFF. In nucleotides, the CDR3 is TGCAGCGTCCAACGGACAGGGACGTTCTTC.

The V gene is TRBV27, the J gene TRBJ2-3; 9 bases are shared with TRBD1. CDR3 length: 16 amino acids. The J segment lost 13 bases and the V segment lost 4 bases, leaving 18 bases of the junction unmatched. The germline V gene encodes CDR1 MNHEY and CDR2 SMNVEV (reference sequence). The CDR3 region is CASSWPPGQGPSREYF. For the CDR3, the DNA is TGTGCCAGCAGTTGGCCTCCGGGACAGGGTCCCTCGCGGGAGTATTTT.